This entry describes one TCR beta chain. Its antigen is not known. This could be a read error, since a much larger clone is one nucleotide away. This sample was taken from a study of blood T cells in healthy people across ages. Study results and limitations: A roughly linear age-dependent decrease characterized TCR beta diversity per million T cells.

Primers used in a second PCR of roughly 6 to 11 cycles were a sample-barcoded 5' primer and a J-beta primer mix. MiXCR, run by TCRdb on the 5' RACE reads, gives a single entry per CDR3 protein. Of some 640,000 distinct CDR3 sequences detected, about 30% appear once; the ten largest clones hold more than 15%. Approximately 10 milliliters was the volume of peripheral blood drawn from each donor. Per-sample yields of isolated PBMCs were at least 6 million. Each sample provided at least 5 micrograms of extracted total RNA. Germline CDR1 and CDR2: SGHVS and FNYEAQ. V lost 7 bases to trimming and J lost 6 bases; unmatched junction nucleotides: 12. The CDR3 consists of 14 residues.

The clonotype comes from a woman older than 75 in good health. The chain uses TRBV7-6 and TRBJ2-7; TRBD1 matches at 7 bases. Material: blood. The DNA for the CDR3 is TGTGCCAGCAACCATGGGCAGGGGGTTGGCGAGCAGTACTTC. Protein: CASNHGQGVGEQYF.